The 12 T cell receptor beta chains reported below all come from one sample, sequenced in a study of T cell repertoires in cytomegalovirus infection. These receptors' targets are unknown. TCRdb passed the reads through MiXCR, listing each CDR3 protein once. The sample consists of a few hundred thousand distinct CDR3 sequences, roughly 36% of them appearing once. This specimen was cultured PBMCs, taken from culture after CMV antigen stimulation. These receptors were collected from a human donor in good health (CMV status not recorded). Some clones in this sample may be carry-over from other donors' samples.

This clonotype appeared many times. Germline and junction disagree at one end, which may indicate a read error. The genes are TRBV7-7 and TRBJ2-5; 8 positions match TRBD2. Germline CDR1 is SSHAT and CDR2 is FNYEAQ (reference sequence). This CDR3 has 15 amino acids. The DNA of the CDR3 is TGTGCTAGCAGCTACGGGAGGGCCGGAGGGGAGACCCAGTACTTC. It codes for CASSYGRAGGETQYF.

The rearrangement uses TRBV7-2 and TRBJ2-1, with TRBD2 identical over 10 bases. The CDR3 contains 16 residues. With V trimmed by 4 bases and J by 7 bases, 10 bases remained unmatched. Per the germline V gene, CDR1 is SGHTA and CDR2 is FQGNSA. CDR3 amino acids: CASSWGGLAGVNEQFF. The CDR3 DNA reads TGTGCCAGCAGCTGGGGTGGGCTAGCGGGAGTAAATGAGCAGTTCTTC.

The V gene is TRBV7-2, the J gene TRBJ2-7; 9 bases line up with TRBD2. CDR3 size: 17 residues. V shed 1 base, J shed 4 bases, and the junction held 11 bases outside the gene matches. Germline assignment: CDR1 SGHTA and CDR2 FQGNSA. The CDR3 loop reads CASSLESIAGVIYEQYV. The CDR3 DNA is TGTGCCAGCAGCTTAGAGAGTATAGCGGGAGTTATTTACGAGCAGTACGTC.

This clonotype was seen once. This rearrangement joins TRBV28 to TRBJ1-5; 12 bases agree with TRBD1. Germline V gives CDR1 MDHEN, CDR2 SYDVKM. V lost 7 bases and J lost 4; bases outside the gene matches: 14. The CDR3 is 18 residues long. The CDR3 loop is CASNQGTGGLVPNQPQHF. The CDR3 bases are TGTGCCAGCAACCAAGGGACAGGGGGCCTCGTCCCGAATCAGCCCCAGCATTTT.

There are a few counts of this clonotype. V and J are TRBV7-8 and TRBJ2-3; 8 bases fit TRBD2. This CDR3 spans 15 amino acids. The trim removed 5 bases at V and 8 bases at J, leaving 12 bases unmatched. Looked up from germline, CDR1 is SGHVS and CDR2 is FQNEAQ. CDR3 nucleotide sequence: TGTGCCAGCAGCCCTTTAACGGGAGGGCCTGGTACGCAGTATTTT. Its translation: CASSPLTGGPGTQYF.

This clonotype was seen a few times. The V gene is TRBV10-3, the J gene TRBJ2-3, with D tentatively TRBD1 (6 bases). V gave up 3 bases and J gave up 3 bases, with 13 bases separating them. This CDR3 contains 15 residues. Germline CDR1 and CDR2: ENHRY and SYGVKD. DNA of the CDR3: TGTGCCATCAGTGACCCAGGGGTGGCAACAGATACGCAGTATTTT. Translation gives CAISDPGVATDTQYF.

This clonotype was counted between two and nine times. This sequence joins TRBV20-1 and TRBJ2-5; 8 positions match TRBD2. J lost 2 bases, V lost 6 bases, and 8 bases had no gene match. The CDR3 has 14 amino acids. Per the germline V gene, CDR1 is DFQATT and CDR2 is SNEGSKA (reference sequence). CDR3 DNA: TGCAGTGCCCCAGATAGCGGGACTCAAGAGACCCAGTACTTC. Translating it yields CSAPDSGTQETQYF.

This clonotype was detected a few times. This chain uses TRBV7-6 with TRBJ1-1, with D tentatively TRBD1 (5 bases). Trimming pared 4 bases from V and 1 base from J, leaving 7 bases between. The germline gives CDR1 SGHVS, CDR2 FNYEAQ. The CDR3 covers 13 residues. CDR3: CASSSDTNTEAFF. The CDR3 DNA reads as TGTGCCAGCAGCTCGGACACGAACACTGAAGCTTTCTTT.

V usage is TRBV7-9 and J usage is TRBJ2-1, with 7 bases matching TRBD2. Germline assignment: CDR1 SEHNR and CDR2 FQNEAQ (reference sequence). CDR3 size: 16 residues. V gave up 5 bases and J gave up 2 bases; unmatched junction bases: 9. CDR3 coding DNA: TGTGCCAGCAGCCCATTAGCGGGCTCGACCTACAATGAGCAGTTCTTC. Its translation is CASSPLAGSTYNEQFF.

J is TRBJ2-1 and V is TRBV6-2 or TRBV6-3, with 14 bases lining up with TRBD2. There are 18 residues in the CDR3. With 2 bases clipped from V and 8 bases from J, the junction kept 11 bases outside the gene matches. Germline lookup yields CDR1 MNHEY and CDR2 SVGEGT. Here the CDR3 reads CASSYTLTSGRGGDEQFF. The CDR3 DNA is TGTGCCAGCAGTTACACCCTGACTAGCGGGAGGGGAGGCGATGAGCAGTTCTTC.

V is TRBV4-1 and J is TRBJ2-2; tentatively, D is TRBD1 (6 bases). CDR1 and CDR2 (germline): MGHRA, YSYEKL. V was trimmed by 2 bases and J by 5 bases, leaving 15 bases between them. The CDR3 contains 16 residues. The CDR3 DNA reads as TGCGCCAGCAGCCAACAGGGGTTCGGAACAACCGGGGAGCTGTTTTTT. Translated, it gives CASSQQGFGTTGELFF.

The rearrangement links TRBV15 to TRBJ1-4; D is perhaps TRBD1 (5 bases). The germline V gene has CDR1 LNHNV and CDR2 YYDKDF (reference sequence). V lost 2 bases and J 8 bases, leaving 12 bases between the germline ends. The CDR3 spans 14 residues. The CDR3 loop reads CATSRQGLGEKLFF. CDR3 DNA sequence: TGTGCCACCAGCAGACAGGGTCTAGGAGAAAAACTGTTTTTT.